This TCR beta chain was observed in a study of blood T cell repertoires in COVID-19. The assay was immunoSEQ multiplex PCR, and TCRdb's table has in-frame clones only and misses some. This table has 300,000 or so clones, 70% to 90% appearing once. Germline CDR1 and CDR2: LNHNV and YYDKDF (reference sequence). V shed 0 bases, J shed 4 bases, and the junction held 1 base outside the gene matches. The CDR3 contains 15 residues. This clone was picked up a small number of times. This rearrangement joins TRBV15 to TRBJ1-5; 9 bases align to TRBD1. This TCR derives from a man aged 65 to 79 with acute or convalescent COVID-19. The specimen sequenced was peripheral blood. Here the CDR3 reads CATSRDGQGNQPQHF. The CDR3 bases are TGTGCCACCAGCAGAGATGGACAGGGGAATCAGCCCCAGCATTTT.